These 20 T cell receptor beta chains came from one sample sequenced in a study of CD8 T cells in Susac syndrome. cDNA came from about 0.46 to 1 ug RNA primed by random hexamers. TCRdb called the immunoSEQ multiplex PCR reads again in MiXCR, with one record for every CDR3 protein. The table has fewer than 90,000 distinct CDR3 sequences, about 94% seen once; the top ten hold less than 0.6%. The specimen sequenced was CD8+ T cells from PBMCs. Receptor source: a human donor with Susac syndrome.

The rearrangement links TRBV9 to TRBJ2-3; TRBD2 matches at 11 bases. CDR1 is SGDLS and CDR2 is YYNGEE in the germline V gene. Losses at the gene ends were 4 bases for V and 0 bases for J; bases not matched to a gene: 4. This CDR3 has 16 residues. CDR3 DNA sequence: TGTGCCAGCAGCTCTCGGACTAGCGGGAGCACAGATACGCAGTATTTT. Translated, it gives CASSSRTSGSTDTQYF.

V gene TRBV6-1 combines with J gene TRBJ2-1, with 11 bases fitting TRBD2. This CDR3 has 14 amino acids. Germline-derived CDR1 and CDR2 are MNHNS and SASEGT. This CDR3 reads CASTSGRRKHEQFF. CDR3 coding DNA: TGTGCTTCTACTAGCGGGAGACGCAAGCATGAGCAGTTCTTC.

The rearrangement uses TRBV16 and TRBJ2-6; D may correspond to TRBD1 or TRBD2 (5 bases each). The V gene lost 4 bases and the J gene lost 4 bases, with 20 bases spanning the gap. In germline, CDR1 is KGHSY, CDR2 FQNENV. This CDR3 has 18 amino acids. CDR3 in amino acids: CASSPPGPKLVGANVLTF. In nucleotides, the CDR3 is TGTGCCAGCAGCCCACCGGGACCTAAATTAGTAGGGGCCAACGTCCTGACTTTC.

The chain uses TRBV9 and TRBJ2-7; D is unresolved. CDR1 and CDR2 from the germline V gene are SGDLS and YYNGEE. The CDR3 extends over 15 amino acids. Trimming left V 4 bases short and J 2 bases short, with 16 bases between. The CDR3 spells CASSSAPGHTYEQYF. The CDR3 DNA is TGTGCCAGCAGCTCCGCCCCGGGCCACACCTACGAGCAGTACTTC.

This chain joins TRBV7-9 and TRBJ1-2; D unresolved. V dropped 6 bases and J dropped 5 bases, with 13 bases sitting between them. CDR3 length equals 13 residues. From germline, CDR1 is SEHNR and CDR2 FQNEAQ (reference sequence). The CDR3 loop reads CASRVGELYGYTF. The CDR3 DNA is TGTGCCAGCAGGGTTGGGGAATTGTATGGCTACACCTTC.

The chain couples TRBV29-1 to TRBJ2-1; TRBD2 matches at 7 bases. The CDR3 runs to 14 residues. Germline assignment: CDR1 SQVTM and CDR2 ANQGSEA. The V gene end was trimmed by 3 bases and the J gene end by 0 bases; junction bases not matched to a gene: 2. Here the CDR3 reads CSVEGGGSYNEQFF. For the CDR3, the DNA is TGCAGCGTTGAGGGGGGGGGCTCCTACAATGAGCAGTTCTTC.

The genes are TRBV9 and TRBJ2-5; 8 nucleotides agree with TRBD1. The germline V gene encodes CDR1 SGDLS and CDR2 YYNGEE. This CDR3 has 14 residues. V lost 3 bases and J lost 5; bases outside the gene matches: 6. The CDR3 here is CASSDPTGDETQYF. CDR3 DNA sequence: TGTGCCAGCAGCGACCCGACAGGGGACGAGACCCAGTACTTC. Drawing the rest from reference TRBV9 and TRBJ2-5, the complete variable domain is DSGVTQTPKHLITATGQRVTLRCSPRSGDLSVYWYQQSLDQGLQFLIQYYNGEERAKGNILERFSAQQFPDLHSELNLSSLELGDSALYFCASSDPTGDETQYFGPGTRLLVL.

DNA of the CDR3: TGTGCCAGCAGCCAAGTGGACAGGTACACCGGGGAGCTGTTTTTT. Protein product: CASSQVDRYTGELFF. V usage is TRBV4-2 and J usage is TRBJ2-2; 7 bases match TRBD1. The CDR3 consists of 15 residues. V trimming: 1 base; J trimming: 3 bases; junction bases outside the gene matches: 2. Germline CDR1 reads LGHNA; CDR2 reads YNFKEQ.

The chain has TRBV7-9 and TRBJ1-6; TRBD1 might be the D (6 bases). Germline CDR1 reads SEHNR; CDR2 reads FQNEAQ (reference sequence). The length of the CDR3 is 15 residues. V was shortened by 5 bases and J by 10 bases, with 18 bases between the two germline ends. CDR3 sequence reads: CASSHGRGRGSPLHF. CDR3 sequence (DNA): TGTGCCAGCAGCCATGGGAGGGGCAGGGGCTCACCCCTCCACTTT.

The chain joins TRBV5-5 to TRBJ1-1; no definite D call. Germline CDR1 reads SGHKS; CDR2 reads YYEKEE (reference sequence). The CDR3 sequence is 15 residues long. The V end was cut by 0 bases, the J end by 3 bases, with 12 bases between. CDR3 loop: CASSLEGIRYTEAFF. The DNA of the CDR3 is TGTGCCAGCAGCTTGGAAGGTATTCGGTACACTGAAGCTTTCTTT.

The CDR3 sequence: CSVYPQDRVTDTQYF. CDR3 nucleotide sequence: TGCAGCGTCTACCCCCAAGACAGGGTTACGGATACGCAGTATTTT. The chain links TRBV29-1 to TRBJ2-3, with TRBD1 matching over 7 bases. Germline V gene sequence: CDR1 SQVTM, CDR2 ANQGSEA. The CDR3 sequence is 15 residues long. V lost 6 bases, J lost 6 bases, and 15 bases stayed unmatched.

The chain links TRBV19 to TRBJ2-1; 11 bases agree with TRBD2. J was trimmed by 3 bases and V by 4 bases; bases with no gene match: 2. Germline V CDR1 and CDR2: LNHDA, SQIVND (reference sequence). The CDR3 consists of 15 residues. The CDR3 sequence: CASSTGTSGYNEQFF. CDR3 sequence (DNA): TGTGCCAGTAGTACAGGGACTAGCGGCTACAATGAGCAGTTCTTC.

This sequence joins TRBV2 and TRBJ2-7; 13 bases line up with TRBD2. V dropped 4 bases and J dropped 6; count of bases not matched to a gene: 0. The CDR3 sequence is 13 residues long. Germline V lookup: CDR1 SNHLY, CDR2 FYNNEI. As DNA, the CDR3 is TGTGCCAGCAGTGGGACTAGCGGGAGCGAGCAGTACTTC. Translating it yields CASSGTSGSEQYF. Full variable domain (remainder filled in from reference TRBV2 and TRBJ2-7): EPEVTQTPSHQVTQMGQEVILRCVPISNHLYFYWYRQILGQKVEFLVSFYNNEISEKSEIFDDQFSVERPDGSNFTLKIRSTKLEDSAMYFCASSGTSGSEQYFGPGTRLTVT.

The J gene is TRBJ2-7, the V gene TRBV20-1, with D perhaps matching TRBD2 (7 bases). This CDR3 has 13 amino acids. V dropped 3 bases and J dropped 2 bases, with 11 bases sitting between them. Germline V CDR1 and CDR2: DFQATT, SNEGSKA (reference sequence). The CDR3 coding sequence is TGCAGTGCTAGGTCCGGGGGGCCCTACGAGCAGTACTTC. Encoded protein: CSARSGGPYEQYF.

There are a few counts of this clonotype. The genes are TRBV27 and TRBJ1-1; D may be TRBD1 (5 bases). The V gene's germline CDR1 is MNHEY and CDR2 SMNVEV (reference sequence). Trimming took 5 bases from V and 1 from J, leaving 14 bases between them. This CDR3 is built from 15 residues. CDR3 sequence (DNA): TGTGCCAGCAGTGGTTTGGGGCAGGGGAACACTGAAGCTTTCTTT. This gives the protein CASSGLGQGNTEAFF.

This rearrangement joins TRBV12-5 to TRBJ2-1; the D is unclear. This CDR3 has 13 amino acids. V lost 0 bases and J lost 8, with 8 bases in between. Germline assignment: CDR1 LGHNT and CDR2 FRNRAP. The CDR3 DNA follows: TGTGCTAGTGGTTTGGTACGCGGCGATGAGCAGTTCTTC. Its translation: CASGLVRGDEQFF. The whole variable domain, remainder taken from reference TRBV12-5 and TRBJ2-1, is DARVTQTPRHKVTEMGQEVTMRCQPILGHNTVFWYRQTMMQGLELLAYFRNRAPLDDSGMPKDRFSAEMPDATLATLKIQPSEPRDSAVYFCASGLVRGDEQFFGPGTRLTVL.

The CDR3 DNA follows: TGCGCCAGCAGCCAGGGACTGAACACCGGGGAGCTGTTTTTT. As protein: CASSQGLNTGELFF. The chain carries TRBV5-1 and TRBJ2-2, with D tentatively TRBD2 (6 bases). Looked up from germline, CDR1 is SGHRS and CDR2 is YFSETQ. The CDR3 spans 14 residues. The germline V and J ends were trimmed by 4 bases and 1 base, with 8 bases remaining between them.

This sequence joins TRBV28 and TRBJ2-7; a possible D gene is TRBD2 (6 bases). Germline CDR1 is MDHEN and CDR2 is SYDVKM. The ends were cut back, 4 bases at V and 7 bases at J, with 17 bases in the middle. The CDR3 runs to 14 residues. The CDR3 spells CASSWTIRMIEQYF. DNA for the CDR3: TGTGCCAGCAGTTGGACTATCCGGATGATAGAGCAGTACTTC.

V usage is TRBV7-2 and J usage is TRBJ2-5, with TRBD2 as a possible D gene (5 bases). The germline V and J ends were trimmed by 5 bases and 5 bases, with 15 bases remaining between them. The CDR3 runs 14 residues. The germline gives CDR1 SGHTA, CDR2 FQGNSA. CDR3 DNA: TGTGCCAGCAGCGACTTAGGAACGGGGGAGACCCAGTACTTC. Its translation is CASSDLGTGETQYF.

The rearrangement links TRBV6-1 to TRBJ2-7; 8 bases are a match to TRBD1. From germline, CDR1 is MNHNS and CDR2 SASEGT. The CDR3 loop spans 13 amino acids. The ends lost 5 bases at V and 5 bases at J; junction bases unmatched: 5. DNA for the CDR3: TGTGCCAGCAGTCGGACAGGGATCGACGAGCAGTACTTC. Its translation: CASSRTGIDEQYF.